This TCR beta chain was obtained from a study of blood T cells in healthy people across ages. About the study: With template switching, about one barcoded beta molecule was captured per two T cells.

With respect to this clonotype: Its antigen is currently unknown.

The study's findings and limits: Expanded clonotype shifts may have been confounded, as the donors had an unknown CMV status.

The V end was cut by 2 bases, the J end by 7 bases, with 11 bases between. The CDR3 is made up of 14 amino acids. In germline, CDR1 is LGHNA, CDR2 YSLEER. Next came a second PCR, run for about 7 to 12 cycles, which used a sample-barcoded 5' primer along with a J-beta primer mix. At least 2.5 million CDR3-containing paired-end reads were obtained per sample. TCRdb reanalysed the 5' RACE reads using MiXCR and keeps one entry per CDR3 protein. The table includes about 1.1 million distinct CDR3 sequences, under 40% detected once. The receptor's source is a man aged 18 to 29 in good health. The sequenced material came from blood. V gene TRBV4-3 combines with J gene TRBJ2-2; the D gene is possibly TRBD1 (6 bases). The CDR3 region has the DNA TGCGCCAGCAGCCAAAGTGCAGGGGTCGGGGAGCTGTTTTTT. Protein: CASSQSAGVGELFF.